This T cell receptor (beta chain) stems from a study of blood T cells in healthy people across ages. PCR was performed a second time for about 6 to 11 cycles using a sample-barcoded 5' primer and a J-beta primer mix. Using its own MiXCR run on the 5' RACE reads, TCRdb lists one record per CDR3 protein. Of approximately 600,000 distinct CDR3 sequences in the sample, around three fifths were seen once. At least 7 million PBMCs were isolated per sample. The CDR3 spans 14 residues. V gave up 3 bases and J gave up 0 bases; unmatched junction bases: 3. Germline CDR1 is DFQATT and CDR2 is SNEGSKA (reference sequence).

The TCR comes from a man in his sixties in good health. The genes are TRBV20-1 and TRBJ2-3; TRBD1 matches at 7 bases. Material: blood. The CDR3 coding sequence is TGCAGTGCTAGGGGACAGACTAGCACAGATACGCAGTATTTT. It encodes CSARGQTSTDTQYF.